Reported below is one T cell receptor (beta chain). The antigen is not known. This entry comes from a study of identifying expanded T cells in peripheral blood. Study results and caveats: Two-week clone count variance significantly increased as total template count grew.

Profiling relied on immunoSEQ multiplex PCR, and the TCRdb table lists in-frame clones only, not all of them. The data contain 50,000 to 60,000 clones, around 81% of them singletons. The ends were cut back, 6 bases at V and 3 bases at J, with 17 bases in the middle. The germline V gene encodes CDR1 SQVTM and CDR2 ANQGSEA. The CDR3 loop spans 14 amino acids. The clonotype comes from a person aged 18 to 75 in good health. The V call is TRBV29-1, the J call TRBJ1-1; TRBD1 might be the D (6 bases). Sequencing was performed on blood. CDR3 amino acids: CSVETRGAYTEAFF. CDR3 sequence (DNA): TGCAGCGTAGAGACCAGGGGCGCATACACTGAAGCTTTCTTT.